This TCR beta chain was captured by sequencing in a study of OX40 agonist ivuxolimab in advanced cancers. Study information: Therapy given before enrollment (anti-PD-1, anti-PD-L1 or anti-CTLA-4) was allowed, and roughly 42% had some. Overall study results and limits: Among the lowest peripheral clonal expansion occurred in 0.1-3.0 mg/kg partial responders.

In the case of this clone: Its antigen is unknown.

Germline CDR1 reads MNHNS; CDR2 reads SASEGT. CDR3 length: 13 residues. V shed 3 bases and J shed 7 bases, with 12 bases lying between them. Assay: immunoSEQ multiplex PCR; the TCRdb copy retains only in-frame clones and omits some. The sample has approximately 74,000 clones; around 85% are singletons. This sequence originates from an adult with an advanced solid tumor such as melanoma, head and neck, liver or kidney cancer. The sample in question was CD4+ or CD8+ T cells sorted from blood, obtained in a trial of the OX40 agonist ivuxolimab. The chain carries TRBV6-1 and TRBJ1-2; tentative D call: TRBD1 (5 bases). The CDR3 nucleotides read TGTGCCAGCAGTGACTTTGGGGGATCTGGCTACACCTTC. Residues: CASSDFGGSGYTF.